This T cell receptor (beta chain) stems from a study of cytomegalovirus exposure and HLA in healthy donors. Study at large: The study placed about 86% of its roughly 430 genotyped donors in the Caucasian-associated ancestry cluster. Study observations and caveats: Looking again later, the authors saw that most CMV-associated TCR beta chains seemed HLA-restricted. Specificity for CMV antigens was confirmed in vitro for a few of the CMV-associated chains. With high specificity and sensitivity, the classifier reportedly diagnosed cytomegalovirus status.

As concerns this clone: Its antigen is not known.

Primers: 60 Vbeta forward and 13 Jbeta reverse. Some clones are missing from TCRdb's copy, which holds only in-frame ones; the method was immunoSEQ multiplex PCR. The sample yields some 140,000 clones, approximately 85% seen once. What was sequenced was PBMCs. The sequence came from a woman younger than 45 in good health and CMV-seropositive.

The CDR3 protein is CATAETGSLSYEQYF. CDR3 nucleotides: TGTGCCACCGCTGAAACAGGGTCACTTTCCTACGAGCAGTACTTC. The chain couples TRBV15 to TRBJ2-7, with D perhaps TRBD1 (6 bases). V lost 8 bases and J lost 1, with 18 bases in between. The CDR3 has 15 residues. CDR1 LNHNV and CDR2 YYDKDF come from the germline V gene (reference sequence).